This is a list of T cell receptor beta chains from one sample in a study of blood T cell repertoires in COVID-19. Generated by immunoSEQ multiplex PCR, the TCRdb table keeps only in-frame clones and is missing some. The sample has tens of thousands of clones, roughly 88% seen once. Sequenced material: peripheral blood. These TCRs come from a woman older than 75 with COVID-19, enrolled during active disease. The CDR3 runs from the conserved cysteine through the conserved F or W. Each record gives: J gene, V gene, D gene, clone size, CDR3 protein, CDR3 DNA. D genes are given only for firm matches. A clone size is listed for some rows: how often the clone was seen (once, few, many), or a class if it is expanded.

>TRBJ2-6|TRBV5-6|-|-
CASSQAAGANVLTF
TGTGCCAGCAGCCAAGCGGCTGGGGCCAACGTCCTGACTTTC
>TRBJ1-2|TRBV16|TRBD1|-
CASSQWGTGNYGYTF
TGTGCCAGCAGCCAATGGGGGACAGGGAACTATGGCTACACCTTC
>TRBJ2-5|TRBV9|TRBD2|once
CASSISSGGALETQYF
TGTGCCAGCAGCATTAGTAGCGGGGGGGCCCTGGAGACCCAGTACTTC
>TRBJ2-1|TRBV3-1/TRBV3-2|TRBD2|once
CASSQAPSGIYEQFF
TGTGCCAGCAGCCAAGCCCCTAGCGGGATCTATGAGCAGTTCTTC
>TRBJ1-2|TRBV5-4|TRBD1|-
CASSQDRGYGYTF
TGTGCCAGCAGCCAGGACAGGGGGTATGGCTACACCTTC
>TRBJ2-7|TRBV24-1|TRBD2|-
CATSEGLAGAYEQYF
TGTGCCACCAGTGAAGGACTAGCGGGAGCTTACGAGCAGTACTTC
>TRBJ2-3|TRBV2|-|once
CASSDTLRQYF
TGTGCCAGCAGTGACACCCTACGGCAGTATTTT
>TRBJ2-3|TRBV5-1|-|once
CASSLAASADTQYF
TGCGCCAGCAGCTTGGCCGCTAGCGCAGATACGCAGTATTTT
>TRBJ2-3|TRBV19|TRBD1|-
CASSRGTEIDTQYF
TGTGCCAGTAGTAGAGGGACAGAGATAGATACGCAGTATTTT
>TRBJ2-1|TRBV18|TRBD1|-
CASSEQGERNEQFF
TGTGCCAGCTCCGAACAGGGGGAACGTAATGAGCAGTTCTTC